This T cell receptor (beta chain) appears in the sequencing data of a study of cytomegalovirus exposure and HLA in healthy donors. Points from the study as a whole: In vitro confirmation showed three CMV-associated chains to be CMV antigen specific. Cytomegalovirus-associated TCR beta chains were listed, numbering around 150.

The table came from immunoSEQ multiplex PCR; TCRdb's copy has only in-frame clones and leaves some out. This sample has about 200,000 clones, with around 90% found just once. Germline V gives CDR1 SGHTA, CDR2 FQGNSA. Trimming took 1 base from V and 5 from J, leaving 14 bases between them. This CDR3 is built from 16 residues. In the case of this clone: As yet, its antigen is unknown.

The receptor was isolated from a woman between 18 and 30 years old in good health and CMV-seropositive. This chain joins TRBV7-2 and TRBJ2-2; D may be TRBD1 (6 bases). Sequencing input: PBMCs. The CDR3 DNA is TGTGCCAGCAGCTTAGTCTCAGGGGCTCGGACCGGGGAGCTGTTTTTT. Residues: CASSLVSGARTGELFF. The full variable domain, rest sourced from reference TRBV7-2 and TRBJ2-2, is GAGVSQSPSNKVTEKGKDVELRCDPISGHTALYWYRQSLGQGLEFLIYFQGNSAPDKSGLPSDRFSAERTGGSVSTLTIQRTQQEDSAVYLCASSLVSGARTGELFFGEGSRLTVL.